The entry below gives a single T cell receptor (beta chain) sequence along with its context. No antigen is known for it. Other DNA sequences in this sample translate to the same CDR3. The PCR employed 60 Vbeta primers together with 13 Jbeta primers. Repertoires were generated with immunoSEQ multiplex PCR, while TCRdb's copy carries only in-frame clones and drops some. The profile shows about 130,000 clones, approximately 80% of them singletons. The CDR3 consists of 13 residues. The V end was cut by 2 bases, the J end by 4 bases, with 6 bases between. The germline CDR1 and CDR2 sequences are KGHSH and LQKENI. The data originate from a study of cytomegalovirus exposure and HLA in healthy donors. Study observations and caveats: Per published reports, the classifier diagnosed cytomegalovirus status with high specificity and sensitivity. By HLA locus, TCR association rates varied in a later analysis, with DRB1 showing the most and HLA-C the fewest. Later work found most CMV-associated TCR beta chains apparently HLA-restricted.

This receptor was identified in a man aged 40-50 years in good health and CMV-seronegative. Sequenced material: PBMCs. This chain joins TRBV18 and TRBJ1-5, with a tentative D call TRBD1 (5 bases). CDR3 sequence reads: CASSPDRNQPQHF. CDR3 bases: TGTGCCAGCTCACCAGACAGAAATCAGCCCCAGCATTTT.